This T cell receptor (beta chain) was captured by sequencing in a study of CD8+CD57+ T cells in acquired aplastic anemia. Overall study: DNA per sorted CD4+ or CD8+ sample ranged about 0.2 to 27.4 ug, averaging roughly 3.2 ug. Study-wide results and caveats: Shared by patients and controls, 25 to 35 CD8+ CDR3s were abundant in patients.

Germline V lookup: CDR1 SNHLY, CDR2 FYNNEI. V gave up 3 bases and J gave up 6 bases, with 15 bases separating them. The CDR3 has 15 residues. Comment on this clonotype: Antigen: not known.

According to the study, genomic DNA was the template for TCR beta VDJ and CDR3 profiling. TCRdb independently ran MiXCR on the reads; one entry per CDR3 protein. Of under 350,000 distinct CDR3 sequences in the sample, 45% to 65% are singletons; the top ten hold around 1.3%. It was patients with CD8+CD57+ cell expansion by flow cytometry who were chosen for sequencing. Acquired aplastic anemia of severe grade affected all patients. All patients were therapy-naive when blood was sampled. What was sequenced was sorted CD4+, CD8+, or CD8+CD57+ T cells (not recorded which) from PBMCs. This chain uses TRBV2 with TRBJ1-5, with D possibly matching TRBD1 (6 bases). This clonotype was obtained from a human donor with aplastic anemia. In DNA, the CDR3 is TGTGCCAGCAGTGAGGCCTCAGGGGCAGGTCAGCCCCAGCATTTT. Amino acids: CASSEASGAGQPQHF. The full variable domain, its missing parts supplied by reference TRBV2 and TRBJ1-5, is EPEVTQTPSHQVTQMGQEVILRCVPISNHLYFYWYRQILGQKVEFLVSFYNNEISEKSEIFDDQFSVERPDGSNFTLKIRSTKLEDSAMYFCASSEASGAGQPQHFGDGTRLSIL.